Listed below are T cell receptor beta chains from one sample, sequenced in a study of regulatory T cells in long-lasting Graves disease. One entry per CDR3 protein, called by TCRdb with MiXCR from the multiplex PCR reads. This sample has approximately 400,000 distinct CDR3 sequences, with about 20% found just once. Material: peripheral blood mononuclear cells (PBMCs), obtained when the disease was refractory, from a patient treated with antithyroid drugs. These receptors were collected from a female donor with Graves disease. CDR3s include the opening cysteine and the closing phenylalanine or tryptophan.

cdr3_aa j_call v_call cdr3_length
CSARDPWGAFQETQYF TRBJ2-5 TRBV20-1 16
CSVDAGQGMNTEAFF TRBJ1-1 TRBV29-1 15
CASIRRAGANVLTF TRBJ2-6 TRBV12-3/TRBV12-4 14
CSVFVRDSQETQYF TRBJ2-5 TRBV29-1 14
CASSLPGPLGNEQYF TRBJ2-7 TRBV6-1 15
CATRRGLGNTEAFF TRBJ1-1 TRBV2 14
CASSLTSVSYEQYF TRBJ2-7 TRBV7-2 14
CASSYSGDAPDTQYF TRBJ2-3 TRBV6-2/TRBV6-3 15
CADAKDDFSYNEQFF TRBJ2-1 TRBV12-3/TRBV12-4 15
CSARSSRTAGGELFF TRBJ2-2 TRBV20-1 15
CSARDTGVETQYF TRBJ2-5 TRBV20-1 13
CASSLQENTDTQYF TRBJ2-3 TRBV5-1 14
CATSDSGRDTQYF TRBJ2-3 TRBV24-1 13
CASSKGTGPDTQYF TRBJ2-3 TRBV13 14
CASSGQENTEAFF TRBJ1-1 TRBV27 13
CASSAREFNTGELFF TRBJ2-2 TRBV6-2/TRBV6-3 15
CASSPPASSGEQYF TRBJ2-7 TRBV9 14
CASSRSRGGMAKNIQYF TRBJ2-4 TRBV6-2/TRBV6-3 17
CSVRRGYGEKLFF TRBJ1-4 TRBV29-1 13
CASSSNRGNQPQHF TRBJ1-5 TRBV12-3/TRBV12-4 14
CASSQNQGQGYTF TRBJ1-2 TRBV14 13
CASSQGWGTGDEAFF TRBJ1-1 TRBV4-1 15
CASSQEDLAGDRETQYF TRBJ2-5 TRBV4-2 17
CASTREWGSGNTIYF TRBJ1-3 TRBV2 15
CASSLSPLETQYF TRBJ2-5 TRBV27 13
CASRNQEGNQPQHF TRBJ1-5 TRBV6-1 14
CASSLVESSYEQYF TRBJ2-7 TRBV7-2 14
CASSFPGLAGEETQYF TRBJ2-5 TRBV27 16
CASSLIQGKTLPAFF TRBJ1-1 TRBV5-6 15
CAIQTRVEQFF NA TRBV6-4 11
CASTQGLAPGETQYF TRBJ2-5 TRBV19 15
CAIRTTNYGYTF TRBJ1-2 TRBV10-3 12
CASSEATAQGAQYF TRBJ2-5 TRBV6-1 14
CSVDVTGGDQPQHF TRBJ1-5 TRBV29-1 14
CASSLGGGRENTEAFF TRBJ1-1 TRBV5-1 16
CASRRGEGSTAFF TRBJ1-1 TRBV12-3/TRBV12-4 13
CASSLGENQYF TRBJ2-5 TRBV7-9 11
CSASTLATQYF TRBJ2-3 TRBV20-1 11
CSARSPSGIYEQYF TRBJ2-7 TRBV20-1 14
CASSNDPGLADSYEQYF TRBJ2-7 TRBV7-9 17
CASRRQPQVYGYTF TRBJ1-2 TRBV28 14
CASSQDGAAYEQYF TRBJ2-7 TRBV4-1 14
CASTETGTSGRSVKNIQYF TRBJ2-4 TRBV28 19
CASSVRGTGDETQYF TRBJ2-5 TRBV7-2 15
CATSRDRGFSYEQYF TRBJ2-7 TRBV15 15
CASSPRVGGGYTF TRBJ1-2 TRBV27 13
CASAQYTGELFF TRBJ2-2 TRBV19 12
CASSQVEDEAFF TRBJ1-1 TRBV3-1 12